Below, 26 T cell receptor beta chains from the same sample are listed, as sequenced in a study of OX40 agonist ivuxolimab in advanced cancers. Sequencing was performed with immunoSEQ multiplex PCR; in TCRdb, only in-frame clones are kept and a portion is missing. This repertoire shows fewer than 100,000 clones, about 93% found once; its top ten account for around 5.9%. This specimen was CD4+ or CD8+ T cells sorted from blood, taken in a trial of the OX40 agonist ivuxolimab. These TCRs come from an adult with an advanced solid tumor such as melanoma, head and neck, liver or kidney cancer.

V and J are TRBV2 and TRBJ2-1; 13 bases agree with TRBD2. V lost 5 bases, J lost 7 bases, and 2 bases stayed unmatched. The CDR3 runs to 14 residues. The germline CDR1 and CDR2 sequences are SNHLY and FYNNEI. This chain's CDR3 is CASSRLAGGNEQFF. DNA of the CDR3: TGTGCCAGCAGTCGACTAGCGGGGGGAAATGAGCAGTTCTTC.

J is TRBJ2-1 and V is TRBV5-6, with 7 bases fitting TRBD2. Per germline, CDR1 SGHDT and CDR2 YYEEEE. The CDR3 totals 15 residues. V lost 0 bases to trimming and J lost 4 bases; unmatched junction nucleotides: 4. The DNA for the CDR3 is TGTGCCAGCAGCTTGGTATCTAGCGGTTACAATGAGCAGTTCTTC. It codes for CASSLVSSGYNEQFF.

The rearrangement uses TRBV6-1 and TRBJ2-7; D unresolved. V gave up 2 bases and J gave up 6 bases, with 8 bases separating them. From germline, CDR1 is MNHNS and CDR2 SASEGT. The CDR3 is 12 amino acids. CDR3 loop: CASSERVGEQYF. The CDR3 nucleotides are TGTGCCAGCAGTGAAAGGGTGGGCGAGCAGTACTTC.

The chain employs TRBV11-2 and TRBJ2-2; tentatively, D is TRBD1 (6 bases). Germline V gene lookup returns CDR1 SGHAT and CDR2 FQNNGV. The CDR3 is 14 residues long. Trimming removed 1 base from V and 3 bases from J, with 6 bases in between. The CDR3 DNA sequence: TGTGCCAGCAGCTTAGGGGGGCACACCGGGGAGCTGTTTTTT. The encoded protein is CASSLGGHTGELFF.

The V gene is TRBV27, the J gene TRBJ1-2, with a tentative D call TRBD1 (6 bases). Germline V gene data show CDR1 as MNHEY and CDR2 as SMNVEV (reference sequence). Trimming shortened V by 5 bases and J by 4 bases, and 11 bases separated the two germline ends. The CDR3 contains 13 residues. CDR3 region: CASSKTGLYGYTF. DNA for the CDR3: TGTGCCAGCAGTAAGACAGGACTCTATGGCTACACCTTC.

The V gene is TRBV6-1, the J gene TRBJ2-4; the D is unclear. The CDR3 contains 10 residues. The germline V gene has CDR1 MNHNS and CDR2 SASEGT. V shed 6 bases and J shed 7 bases, with 4 bases lying between them. CDR3 DNA: TGTGCCAGCAGGGCGAACATTCAGTACTTC. Translated, it gives CASRANIQYF.

The chain is built from TRBV27 and TRBJ1-1; 7 bases fit TRBD1. V dropped 5 bases and J dropped 0; count of bases not matched to a gene: 6. This CDR3 has 15 residues. Looked up from germline, CDR1 is MNHEY and CDR2 is SMNVEV (reference sequence). CDR3 residues: CASSRTGSMNTEAFF. DNA of the CDR3: TGTGCCAGCAGTCGGACAGGAAGTATGAACACTGAAGCTTTCTTT.

The rearrangement joins TRBV10-1 to TRBJ2-7; no definite D call. The germline V gene encodes CDR1 WNHNN and CDR2 SYGVQD (reference sequence). The germline V and J ends were trimmed by 0 bases and 5 bases, with 11 bases remaining between them. CDR3 length: 14 amino acids. DNA of the CDR3: TGCGCCAGCAGTGAGTCCCGACCGTGGGACGAGCAGTACTTC. Its protein is CASSESRPWDEQYF.

J is TRBJ2-4 and V is TRBV7-9, with D maybe TRBD2 (7 bases). CDR1 is SEHNR and CDR2 is FQNEAQ in the germline V gene (reference sequence). The CDR3 runs 17 residues. Trimming shortened V by 5 bases and J by 1 base, and 18 bases separated the two germline ends. CDR3 region: CASSPTVGGQAKNIQYF. The CDR3 DNA reads TGTGCCAGCAGCCCCACCGTCGGGGGGCAGGCCAAAAACATTCAGTACTTC.

The chain has TRBV4-1 and TRBJ1-1, with a possible D match to TRBD1 (5 bases). V lost 3 bases to trimming and J lost 1 base, with 24 bases between them. The CDR3 consists of 19 residues. CDR1 and CDR2 from the germline V gene are MGHRA and YSYEKL. The CDR3 loop reads CASSQYFPGRTASNTEAFF. The CDR3 nucleotides are TGCGCCAGCAGCCAGTATTTTCCGGGACGGACTGCATCGAACACTGAAGCTTTCTTT.

The rearrangement uses TRBV4-1 and TRBJ2-1, with 9 bases that match TRBD2. CDR3 length: 16 amino acids. In germline, CDR1 is MGHRA, CDR2 YSYEKL. V dropped 1 base and J dropped 4; count of bases not matched to a gene: 5. Here the CDR3 reads CASSQVAGALYNEQFF. The CDR3 nucleotides are TGCGCCAGCAGCCAAGTAGCGGGGGCCCTTTACAATGAGCAGTTCTTC.

The chain joins TRBV6-5 to TRBJ2-1; weak D call: TRBD2 (6 bases). Trimming left V 3 bases short and J 5 bases short, with 14 bases between. CDR3 length: 15 residues. Germline CDR1 and CDR2: MNHEY and SVGAGI. CDR3 residues: CASSYPGGGHNEQFF. DNA of the CDR3: TGTGCCAGCAGTTATCCCGGGGGTGGCCACAATGAGCAGTTCTTC.

This chain joins TRBV15 and TRBJ2-1; weak D call: TRBD1 (5 bases). With 0 bases removed from V and 5 bases from J, the gap between germline ends came to 8 bases. The germline CDR1 and CDR2 sequences are LNHNV and YYDKDF (reference sequence). There are 14 residues in the CDR3. CDR3 DNA: TGTGCCACCAGCAGAGAACGCAGGGACAATGAGCAGTTCTTC. Protein: CATSRERRDNEQFF.

The chain employs TRBV13 and TRBJ1-2; possibly TRBD1 for D (5 bases). The CDR3 covers 15 residues. Trimming removed 2 bases at V and 7 bases at J, with 17 bases between. CDR1 PRHDT and CDR2 FYEKMQ come from the germline V gene (reference sequence). CDR3 in DNA: TGTGCCAGCAGCTTAAGAGGGGCCGTGGAATTTGGCTACACCTTC. Its translation: CASSLRGAVEFGYTF.

This rearrangement joins TRBV27 to TRBJ2-7, with D unclear. The CDR3 has 13 residues. Trimming took off 5 bases at V and 3 bases at J, with 11 bases between the two ends. Germline V gene lookup returns CDR1 MNHEY and CDR2 SMNVEV (reference sequence). The CDR3 region has the DNA TGTGCCAGCAGTCACGGTTACGGCTACGAGCAGTACTTC. It yields the protein CASSHGYGYEQYF.

The genes are TRBV28 and TRBJ2-4, with 7 bases that match TRBD2. After removal of 3 bases from V and 0 bases from J, the junction contained 8 bases not matched to a gene. This CDR3 is built from 17 residues. Germline V gene lookup returns CDR1 MDHEN and CDR2 SYDVKM. CDR3 bases: TGTGCCAGCAGTTTTATTGGGGGGGGTTTAGCCAAAAACATTCAGTACTTC. It encodes CASSFIGGGLAKNIQYF. Combining the CDR3 with reference TRBV28 and TRBJ2-4 gives the whole variable domain DVKVTQSSRYLVKRTGEKVFLECVQDMDHENMFWYRQDPGLGLRLIYFSYDVKMKEKGDIPEGYSVSREKKERFSLILESASTNQTSMYLCASSFIGGGLAKNIQYFGAGTRLSVL.

The chain uses TRBV5-6 and TRBJ2-7, with 7 positions matching TRBD1. V was pared by 4 bases and J by 6 bases, with 4 bases of the junction left unmatched. There are 12 residues in the CDR3. Germline loops: CDR1 SGHDT, CDR2 YYEEEE. CDR3 in amino acids: CASSKDRVEQYF. The CDR3, as DNA: TGTGCCAGCAGCAAAGACAGGGTCGAGCAGTACTTC. Full variable domain (rest looked up from reference TRBV5-6 and TRBJ2-7): DAGVTQSPTHLIKTRGQQVTLRCSPKSGHDTVSWYQQALGQGPQFIFQYYEEEERQRGNFPDRFSGHQFPNYSSELNVNALLLGDSALYLCASSKDRVEQYFGPGTRLTVT.

The count of this clone is one. The genes are TRBV6-1 and TRBJ2-5, with TRBD1 identical over 11 bases. The junction had 5 bases not matched to a gene; V was cut back by 9 bases and J by 5 bases. Per the germline V gene, CDR1 is MNHNS and CDR2 is SASEGT. The CDR3 runs to 13 residues. The CDR3 protein is CARRDRGWETQYF. The CDR3 DNA reads as TGTGCCAGGAGGGACAGGGGGTGGGAGACCCAGTACTTC.

V is TRBV27 and J is TRBJ2-1; 7 positions agree with TRBD1. The CDR3 totals 12 residues. Germline CDR1 is MNHEY and CDR2 is SMNVEV (reference sequence). With 10 bases clipped from V and 3 bases from J, the junction kept 3 bases outside the gene matches. The CDR3 DNA reads as TGTGCCACCTGGACAGGCTACAATGAGCAGTTCTTC. This encodes CATWTGYNEQFF.

This sequence joins TRBV19 and TRBJ2-1, with D possibly being TRBD1 (8 bases). There are 16 residues in the CDR3. Germline lookup yields CDR1 LNHDA and CDR2 SQIVND (reference sequence). V shed 5 bases and J shed 4 bases, with 18 bases lying between them. The CDR3 coding sequence is TGTGCCAGTAGTCGCCGCACAGGGGGGGTTTACAATGAGCAGTTCTTC. This translates into CASSRRTGGVYNEQFF.

CDR3: CASRDSMNTEAFF. Here the CDR3 DNA reads TGTGCCAGCAGGGACAGCATGAACACTGAAGCTTTCTTT. The genes are TRBV2 and TRBJ1-1; TRBD1 might be the D (6 bases). V was cut by 6 bases and J by 0 bases, with 8 bases left in between. Germline V gene lookup returns CDR1 SNHLY and CDR2 FYNNEI. The CDR3 sequence is 13 residues long.

In this sample, this clone turned up once. V is TRBV5-1 and J is TRBJ1-2, with D perhaps TRBD1 (6 bases). The germline CDR1 and CDR2 sequences are SGHRS and YFSETQ. V gave up 4 bases and J gave up 1 base, with 11 bases separating them. The CDR3 runs to 14 residues. CDR3 protein: CASSPGQSNYGYTF. The CDR3 DNA reads TGCGCCAGCAGCCCCGGACAGAGTAACTATGGCTACACCTTC.

This sequence joins TRBV2 and TRBJ1-2; 12 positions agree with TRBD1. Trimming cost V 3 bases and J 4 bases; bases outside gene matches: 3. In germline, CDR1 is SNHLY, CDR2 FYNNEI. The CDR3 is 15 residues long. The CDR3 region has the DNA TGTGCCAGCAGTGACGGGACAGGGGGCCTCTATGGCTACACCTTC. Amino acids: CASSDGTGGLYGYTF.

The J gene is TRBJ1-1, the V gene TRBV19; TRBD1 is a possible D gene (5 bases). Trimming stripped 7 bases from V and 5 bases from J, with 17 bases between. This CDR3 spans 14 amino acids. Germline-derived CDR1 and CDR2 are LNHDA and SQIVND (reference sequence). CDR3 bases: TGTGCCAGTAACCCACAGGCCCGAGGGACTGAAGCTTTCTTT. It encodes CASNPQARGTEAFF.

This clone was seen a handful of times. The rearrangement links TRBV9 to TRBJ1-1; D not certain. Trimming cost V 6 bases and J 4 bases, with 7 bases left between them. The germline gives CDR1 SGDLS, CDR2 YYNGEE. CDR3 size: 11 residues. The CDR3 coding sequence is TGTGCCAGCACTAGTGGCACTGAAGCTTTCTTT. Amino acids: CASTSGTEAFF.

CDR3 sequence reads: CAISEPAIVNYGYTF. CDR3 sequence (DNA): TGTGCCATCAGTGAGCCGGCCATCGTTAACTATGGCTACACCTTC. This chain links TRBV10-3 with TRBJ1-2; D is unclear. This CDR3 region has 15 residues. The germline V gene encodes CDR1 ENHRY and CDR2 SYGVKD. V gave up 2 bases and J gave up 1 base, with 11 bases separating them.